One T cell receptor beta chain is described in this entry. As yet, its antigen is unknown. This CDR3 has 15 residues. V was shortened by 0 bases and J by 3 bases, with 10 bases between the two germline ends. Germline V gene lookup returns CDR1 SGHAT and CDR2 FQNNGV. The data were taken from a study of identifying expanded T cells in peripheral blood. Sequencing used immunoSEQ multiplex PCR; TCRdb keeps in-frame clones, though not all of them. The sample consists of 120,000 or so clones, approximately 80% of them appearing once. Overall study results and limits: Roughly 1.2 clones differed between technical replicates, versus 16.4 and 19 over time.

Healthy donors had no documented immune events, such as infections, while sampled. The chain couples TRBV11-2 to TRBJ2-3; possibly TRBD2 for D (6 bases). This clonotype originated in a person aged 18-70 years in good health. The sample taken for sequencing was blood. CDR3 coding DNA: TGTGCCAGCAGCTTAGATGCGGGGTGGACAGATACGCAGTATTTT. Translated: CASSLDAGWTDTQYF.